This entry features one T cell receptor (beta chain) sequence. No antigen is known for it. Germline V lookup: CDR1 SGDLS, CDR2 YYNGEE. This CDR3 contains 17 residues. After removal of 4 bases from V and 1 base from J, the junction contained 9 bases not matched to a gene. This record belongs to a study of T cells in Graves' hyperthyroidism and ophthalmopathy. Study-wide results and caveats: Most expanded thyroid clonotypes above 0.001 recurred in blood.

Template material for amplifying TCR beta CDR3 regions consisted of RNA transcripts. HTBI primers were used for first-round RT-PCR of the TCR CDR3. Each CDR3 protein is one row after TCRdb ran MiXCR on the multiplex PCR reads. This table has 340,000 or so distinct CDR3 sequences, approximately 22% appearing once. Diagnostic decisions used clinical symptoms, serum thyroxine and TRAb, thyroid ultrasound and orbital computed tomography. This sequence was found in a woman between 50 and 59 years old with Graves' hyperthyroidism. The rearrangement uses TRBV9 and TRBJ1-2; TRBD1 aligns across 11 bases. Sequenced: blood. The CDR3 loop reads CASSSSRTGGLNYGYTF. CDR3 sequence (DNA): TGTGCCAGCAGCTCATCCCGGACAGGGGGCCTTAACTATGGCTACACCTTC.